This is a list of T cell receptor beta chains from one sample in a study of blood T cell repertoires in COVID-19. Using immunoSEQ multiplex PCR, the repertoire was profiled, and TCRdb retains in-frame clones only, with some absent. The sample records hundreds of thousands of clones, roughly 84% being singletons. The sample taken for sequencing was PBMCs or T cells enriched from blood (not recorded which). The receptors were gathered from a woman in her twenties or thirties who had recovered from COVID-19. CDR3s include the opening cysteine and the closing phenylalanine or tryptophan. The order of the fields is clone size, D gene, J gene, V gene, CDR3 protein, CDR3 DNA. D genes are given only for firm matches. Rows may omit the clone size; those that give it use once, few, many or a size class.

>NA|TRBD2|TRBJ2-7|TRBV19
CASSIGTRGEQYF
TGTGCCAGTAGTATAGGGACTAGGGGAGAGCAGTACTTC
>few|NA|TRBJ2-1|TRBV2
CASSEALRGRSRTYNEQFF
TGTGCCAGCAGTGAAGCGCTTCGGGGGAGGAGTCGTACGTACAATGAGCAGTTCTTC
>NA|NA|TRBJ1-2|TRBV7-2
CASSLDVGLQEGYTF
TGTGCCAGCAGCTTAGACGTCGGCCTGCAGGAAGGCTACACCTTC
>NA|NA|TRBJ1-2|TRBV28
CASTSRGGGNYYGYTF
TGTGCCAGCACCTCACGGGGGGGCGGAAATTATTATGGCTACACCTTC
>NA|NA|TRBJ1-2|TRBV9
CAGSPDSVYGYTF
TGTGCCGGCAGTCCGGACAGTGTTTATGGCTACACCTTC
>NA|TRBD1|TRBJ2-7|TRBV13
CASSSGQGRDTTAYEQYF
TGTGCCAGCAGTTCCGGACAGGGACGAGACACGACCGCCTACGAGCAGTACTTC
>once|TRBD1|TRBJ2-3|TRBV11-2
CASSMDRGIGTDTQYF
TGTGCCAGCAGCATGGACAGGGGAATAGGCACAGATACGCAGTATTTT
>NA|NA|TRBJ1-3|TRBV5-5
CASSHGGASGNTIYF
TGTGCCAGCAGCCATGGAGGGGCCTCTGGAAACACCATATATTTT
>NA|NA|TRBJ1-5|TRBV11-3
CASSPAGGKIGNQPQHF
TGTGCCAGCAGCCCCGCCGGGGGTAAAATTGGTAATCAGCCCCAGCATTTT
>NA|TRBD2|TRBJ2-1|TRBV4-1
CASSQRTSGGDYNEQFF
TGCGCCAGCAGCCAACGGACTAGCGGGGGGGATTACAATGAGCAGTTCTTC
>NA|TRBD1|TRBJ1-5|TRBV2
CASGLRQGRGPQHF
TGTGCCAGCGGTTTACGACAGGGCCGAGGGCCCCAGCATTTT
>NA|TRBD2|TRBJ2-2|TRBV2
CASMGLGNTGELFF
TGTGCCAGCATGGGACTAGGGAACACCGGGGAGCTGTTTTTT
>few|TRBD1|TRBJ1-5|TRBV28
CASSFGTGNQPQHF
TGTGCCAGCAGTTTTGGGACAGGCAATCAGCCCCAGCATTTT
>once|NA|TRBJ1-1|TRBV19
CASSEFSGSPTAFF
TGTGCCAGTAGTGAGTTCTCTGGGAGCCCTACGGCTTTCTTT
>NA|TRBD1|TRBJ1-5|TRBV28
CASSLQGASQPQHF
TGTGCCAGCAGTTTACAGGGGGCAAGTCAGCCCCAGCATTTT
>NA|TRBD1|TRBJ1-4|TRBV9
CASSVSGTDEKLFF
TGTGCCAGCAGCGTTTCCGGGACAGATGAAAAACTGTTTTTT
>NA|NA|TRBJ2-3|TRBV20-1
CSASRGIADTQYF
TGCAGTGCTAGTCGCGGGATCGCAGATACGCAGTATTTT
>NA|NA|TRBJ1-3|TRBV11-2
CASSWGQGPPGNTIYF
TGTGCCAGCAGCTGGGGCCAGGGTCCGCCTGGAAACACCATATATTTT
>NA|NA|TRBJ1-1|TRBV7-2
CASSLSLLNTEAFF
TGTGCCAGCAGCTTAAGCCTCTTGAACACTGAAGCTTTCTTT
>few|NA|TRBJ1-4|TRBV7-9
CASSRRGGSEKLFF
TGTGCCAGCAGCCGGCGAGGGGGTTCTGAAAAACTGTTTTTT
>NA|TRBD1|TRBJ1-2|TRBV9
CASSPLDRDFGYTF
TGTGCCAGCAGCCCACTAGACAGGGATTTTGGCTACACCTTC
>NA|NA|TRBJ2-5|TRBV19
CASSPRDWYQETQYF
TGTGCCAGTAGCCCCCGGGACTGGTACCAAGAGACCCAGTACTTC
>few|TRBD1|TRBJ1-5|TRBV19
CASSISGGAHQPQHF
TGTGCCAGTAGTATCTCAGGGGGCGCCCATCAGCCCCAGCATTTT
>NA|NA|TRBJ1-1|TRBV7-2
CASSLGGGDGAFF
TGTGCCAGCAGCTTAGGTGGAGGGGACGGGGCTTTCTTT
>NA|NA|TRBJ1-6|TRBV7-3
CASSRGRSYNSPLHF
TGTGCCAGCAGCCGTGGGAGGAGTTATAATTCACCCCTCCACTTT
>NA|TRBD2|TRBJ2-1|TRBV2
CASSGLAGDEQFF
TGTGCCAGCAGCGGACTAGCGGGAGATGAGCAGTTCTTC
>NA|TRBD1|TRBJ2-2|TRBV10-1
CASSESEDRAPPGELFF
TGCGCCAGCAGTGAGTCGGAGGACAGGGCCCCGCCCGGGGAGCTGTTTTTT
>NA|NA|TRBJ1-2|TRBV5-6
CASSLDRVGSYTF
TGTGCCAGCAGCTTGGACAGGGTGGGGAGCTACACCTTC
>NA|NA|TRBJ2-3|TRBV6-4
CASSLTSTDTQYF
TGTGCCAGCAGTCTCACTAGCACAGATACGCAGTATTTT
>NA|TRBD1|TRBJ2-1|TRBV7-9
CASSLAGTASYNEQFF
TGTGCCAGCAGCTTAGCGGGGACAGCATCCTACAATGAGCAGTTCTTC
>NA|NA|TRBJ1-4|TRBV9
CASSVAPTRQAGEKLFF
TGTGCCAGCAGCGTAGCCCCGACAAGGCAGGCAGGTGAAAAACTGTTTTTT
>NA|TRBD2|TRBJ2-1|TRBV13
CASSPGLAGVSSYNEQFF
TGTGCCAGCAGCCCAGGACTAGCGGGAGTTAGTTCCTACAATGAGCAGTTCTTC
>NA|TRBD2|TRBJ2-7|TRBV7-9
CASSTGLAGSASYEQYF
TGTGCCAGCAGCACTGGACTAGCGGGATCGGCCTCCTACGAGCAGTACTTC
>NA|NA|TRBJ1-2|TRBV28
CASSFSLGYGYTF
TGTGCCAGCAGTTTCAGCCTAGGCTATGGCTACACCTTC
>once|TRBD2|TRBJ2-7|TRBV30
CAWRPLLLAGASRGGQYF
TGTGCCTGGAGGCCCCTCTTGCTAGCGGGGGCCTCTAGGGGGGGGCAGTACTTC
>NA|NA|TRBJ1-1|TRBV2
CASREGGGTEAFF
TGTGCCAGCAGGGAGGGAGGAGGGACTGAAGCTTTCTTT
>NA|TRBD1|TRBJ2-7|TRBV9
CASSVESRGQGVYEQYF
TGTGCCAGCAGCGTAGAAAGTAGGGGACAGGGGGTCTACGAGCAGTACTTC
>NA|NA|TRBJ2-7|TRBV23-1
CASSQTPLPGCLDEQYF
TGCGCCAGCAGTCAGACCCCCCTCCCAGGGTGCCTCGACGAGCAGTACTTC
>few|NA|TRBJ2-1|TRBV5-1
CASSLGMRYNEQFF
TGCGCCAGCAGCTTGGGTATGCGTTACAATGAGCAGTTCTTC
>NA|NA|TRBJ1-1|TRBV5-6
CASSGLGDTYTEAFF
TGTGCCAGCAGCGGCTTAGGGGACACCTACACTGAAGCTTTCTTT
>NA|NA|TRBJ1-3|TRBV10-3
CAIAGSFSGNTIYF
TGTGCCATCGCAGGCTCCTTCTCTGGAAACACCATATATTTT